Listed here are 25 T cell receptor beta chains from one sample, sequenced in a study of T cells in Graves' hyperthyroidism and ophthalmopathy. TCR beta CDR3 regions were amplified from RNA transcripts. The HTBI primer set drove a first-round RT-PCR of the TCR CDR3. MiXCR, applied by TCRdb to the multiplex PCR reads, yields one record per CDR3 protein. The sample holds 250,000 to 300,000 distinct CDR3 sequences, roughly a fifth seen once. The sequenced material came from blood. These receptors came from a man between 45 and 60 years old with Graves' ophthalmopathy.

Many counts were recorded for this clonotype. The V call is TRBV18, the J call TRBJ2-7, with a tentative D call TRBD2 (5 bases). The CDR3 runs 13 residues. The germline V gene has CDR1 KGHSH and CDR2 LQKENI. The V gene lost 8 bases and the J gene lost 0 bases, with 11 bases spanning the gap. CDR3 loop: CASTSGGSYEQYF. The CDR3 bases are TGTGCCAGCACAAGTGGAGGCTCCTACGAGCAGTACTTC.

The sample holds many counts of this clonotype. The genes are TRBV20-1 and TRBJ2-7, with TRBD1 matching 8 bases. V lost 6 bases to trimming and J lost 5 bases; unmatched junction nucleotides: 15. Germline loops: CDR1 DFQATT, CDR2 SNEGSKA (reference sequence). This CDR3 contains 15 residues. The CDR3 DNA follows: TGCAGTGCCCCCTCGAGCGGACAGGGTGTGGACGAGCAGTACTTC. Its translation is CSAPSSGQGVDEQYF.

The V gene is TRBV28, the J gene TRBJ2-4; 7 positions match TRBD1. J gave up 9 bases and V 1 base, and 0 bases lay outside the gene matches. The CDR3 contains 12 residues. CDR1 and CDR2 from the germline V gene are MDHEN and SYDVKM. In DNA form, the CDR3 reads TGTGCCAGCAGTTTATACAGGGGCATTCAGTACTTC. Protein product: CASSLYRGIQYF.

The chain employs TRBV14 and TRBJ1-1; 9 bases fit TRBD1. The CDR3 loop spans 17 amino acids. CDR1 is SGHDN, CDR2 FVKESK, per germline. With V trimmed by 4 bases and J by 0 bases, 9 bases remained unmatched. The CDR3 is CASSPPGTGPLNTEAFF. CDR3 DNA sequence: TGTGCCAGCAGCCCTCCCGGGACAGGGCCTTTGAACACTGAAGCTTTCTTT.

This clonotype was detected a few times. This rearrangement joins TRBV4-1 to TRBJ2-5; 7 nucleotides align to TRBD1. The CDR3 extends over 15 amino acids. The V gene's germline CDR1 is MGHRA and CDR2 YSYEKL. Unmatched junction bases numbered 3, after V lost 0 bases and J lost 2 bases. The CDR3 is CASSQDWDSQETQYF. DNA of the CDR3: TGCGCCAGCAGCCAAGATTGGGACAGTCAAGAGACCCAGTACTTC.

This clonotype was detected only a few times. The chain links TRBV7-2 to TRBJ2-2, with TRBD2 as a possible D gene (6 bases). The germline gives CDR1 SGHTA, CDR2 FQGNSA. Trimming stripped 4 bases from V and 4 bases from J, with 13 bases between. The CDR3 runs to 15 residues. CDR3 sequence reads: CASSSSAGPTGELFF. CDR3 DNA: TGTGCCAGCAGCTCCAGCGCGGGACCCACCGGGGAGCTGTTTTTT.

This clonotype has a handful of counts. This chain links TRBV10-3 with TRBJ1-5, with D possibly matching TRBD1 (5 bases). Germline lookup yields CDR1 ENHRY and CDR2 SYGVKD. The CDR3 has 13 residues. V was clipped by 3 bases and J by 7 bases, with 10 bases between them. CDR3 coding DNA: TGTGCCATCAGTGACAGGGTCGAGCAGCCCCAGCATTTT. Its protein is CAISDRVEQPQHF.

This chain links TRBV28 with TRBJ1-2, with unresolved D. V lost 7 bases to trimming and J lost 8 bases, with 20 bases between them. CDR1 and CDR2 from the germline V gene are MDHEN and SYDVKM. The CDR3 totals 14 residues. The CDR3 DNA reads as TGTGCCAGCACCCGGACGGATAAGAGCAGGGGCTACACCTTC. Its translation is CASTRTDKSRGYTF.

This clonotype was seen more than once but under ten times. The chain joins TRBV25-1 to TRBJ1-6; D is unclear. The V and J ends lost 0 bases and 6 bases respectively, with 0 bases between them. This CDR3 contains 12 residues. The V gene's germline CDR1 is MGHDK and CDR2 SYGVNS. DNA of the CDR3: TGTGCCAGCAGTGAATATAATTCACCCCTCCACTTT. Its protein is CASSEYNSPLHF. The variable domain in full, with the rest retrieved from reference TRBV25-1 and TRBJ1-6, is EADIYQTPRYLVIGTGKKITLECSQTMGHDKMYWYQQDPGMELHLIHYSYGVNSTEKGDLSSESTVSRIRTEHFPLTLESARPSHTSQYLCASSEYNSPLHFGNGTRLTVT.

The gene calls are TRBV20-1 and TRBJ2-5; 11 bases agree with TRBD1. CDR1 DFQATT and CDR2 SNEGSKA come from the germline V gene (reference sequence). J gave up 5 bases and V 6 bases, and 5 bases lay outside the gene matches. This CDR3 is 13 amino acids long. CDR3 in amino acids: CSAGQGASETQYF. The CDR3 region has the DNA TGCAGTGCCGGACAGGGGGCTTCGGAGACCCAGTACTTC.

The chain combines TRBV19 with TRBJ2-1; possibly TRBD2 for D (6 bases). CDR1 is LNHDA and CDR2 is SQIVND in the germline V gene (reference sequence). V lost 7 bases, J lost 8 bases, and 33 bases lay in between. The CDR3 loop spans 19 amino acids. CDR3 residues: CASTDWGLGGRGRQYEQFF. The CDR3 DNA sequence: TGTGCCAGTACCGATTGGGGGTTAGGAGGGAGAGGTCGGCAATATGAGCAGTTCTTC.

V gene TRBV14 combines with J gene TRBJ1-1; 7 bases are shared with TRBD1. The CDR3 covers 17 residues. From germline, CDR1 is SGHDN and CDR2 FVKESK. V gave up 1 base and J gave up 7 bases; unmatched junction bases: 15. The CDR3 DNA reads TGTGCCAGCAGCCAAGGCCTCGGGACAGTATCTCGGGGTGAAGCTTTCTTT. Amino acid sequence: CASSQGLGTVSRGEAFF.

Worth noting for this clonotype: A read error may account for a junction end that differs from germline. This chain connects TRBV28 to TRBJ2-7, with 9 bases identical to TRBD1. In germline, CDR1 is MDHEN, CDR2 SYDVKM. The CDR3 runs to 13 residues. The CDR3 DNA sequence: TGTGCCAGCAGCTTAACAGGGGGCCGGGAGCGGTACTTC. It is translated as CASSLTGGRERYF.

This rearrangement joins TRBV11-1 to TRBJ2-7; no reliable D call. The CDR3 runs to 14 residues. The V end was cut by 7 bases, the J end by 5 bases, with 18 bases between. CDR1 SGHAT and CDR2 FQDESV come from the germline V gene (reference sequence). In nucleotides, the CDR3 is TGTGCCAGCATGGATGGTAGAGGTTCGGACGAGCAGTACTTC. This codes for CASMDGRGSDEQYF. Drawing the rest from reference TRBV11-1 and TRBJ2-7, the complete variable domain is EAEVAQSPRYKITEKSQAVAFWCDPISGHATLYWYRQILGQGPELLVQFQDESVVDDSQLPKDRFSAERLKGVDSTLKIQPAELGDSAMYLCASMDGRGSDEQYFGPGTRLTVT.

At least ten counts were recorded for this clonotype. The V and J genes are TRBV2 and TRBJ2-5, with D unresolved. From germline, CDR1 is SNHLY and CDR2 FYNNEI. With 7 bases removed from V and 5 bases from J, the gap between germline ends came to 14 bases. This CDR3 is 13 amino acids long. In DNA form, the CDR3 reads TGTGCCAGCAAGCAGACCCTCCCGGAGACCCAGTACTTC. Protein product: CASKQTLPETQYF.

The table lists this clonotype with a few counts. The chain has TRBV10-3 and TRBJ2-6, with D unresolved. CDR3 size: 12 residues. Germline V CDR1 and CDR2: ENHRY, SYGVKD. V gave up 9 bases and J gave up 0 bases, with 3 bases separating them. CDR3 in DNA: TGTGCCATTAACTCTGGGGCCAACGTCCTGACTTTC. The encoded protein is CAINSGANVLTF.

This clonotype was recorded at least ten times. The chain employs TRBV12-3 or TRBV12-4 and TRBJ2-5; D is unresolved. The CDR3 spans 14 residues. V was cut by 2 bases and J by 5 bases, with 12 bases left in between. The CDR3: CASSLRNSMETQYF. The CDR3 DNA sequence: TGTGCCAGCAGTTTACGAAATAGCATGGAGACCCAGTACTTC.

In this sample, this clonotype turned up a few times. V usage is TRBV27 and J usage is TRBJ2-5; D unclear. Between the trimmed V and J ends, which lost 3 bases and 7 bases, there was a span of 12 bases. The length of the CDR3 is 13 residues. Germline V gene sequence: CDR1 MNHEY, CDR2 SMNVEV (reference sequence). In DNA, the CDR3 is TGTGCCAGCAGTTTCGGCAATCTGGGGACCCAGTACTTC. Translating it yields CASSFGNLGTQYF.

The chain links TRBV20-1 to TRBJ2-7; 11 nucleotides match TRBD2. J gave up 4 bases and V 3 bases, and 5 bases lay outside the gene matches. The CDR3 has 14 residues. Germline assignment: CDR1 DFQATT and CDR2 SNEGSKA (reference sequence). CDR3: CSASKLAGVYEQYF. The CDR3 coding sequence is TGCAGTGCTAGTAAACTAGCGGGAGTGTACGAGCAGTACTTC.

The sample holds one count of this clonotype. The gene calls are TRBV6-1 and TRBJ2-2, with TRBD2 matching over 7 bases. CDR1 MNHNS and CDR2 SASEGT come from the germline V gene. The CDR3 totals 15 residues. With 2 bases clipped from V and 2 bases from J, the junction kept 2 bases outside the gene matches. CDR3 region: CASSEWDYNTGELFF. In DNA form, the CDR3 reads TGTGCCAGCAGTGAATGGGACTATAACACCGGGGAGCTGTTTTTT.

The chain combines TRBV11-2 with TRBJ2-7; 7 bases line up with TRBD1. The CDR3 contains 14 residues. The V segment lost 6 bases and the J segment 2 bases; nucleotides outside the gene matches: 7. Looked up from germline, CDR1 is SGHAT and CDR2 is FQNNGV. The CDR3 sequence is CASRSPRGTYEQYF. The CDR3 DNA reads TGTGCCAGCAGAAGTCCCAGGGGGACCTACGAGCAGTACTTC.

The CDR3 loop is CASSRIGGSYNEQFF. The CDR3 DNA sequence: TGTGCCAGCAGTCGTATAGGTGGGTCCTACAATGAGCAGTTCTTC. V and J are TRBV3-1 and TRBJ2-1; no reliable D call. V lost 6 bases and J 1 base, leaving 13 bases between the germline ends. The CDR3 covers 15 residues. Germline values: CDR1 LGHDT, CDR2 YNNKEL (reference sequence).

This chain links TRBV2 with TRBJ2-6; no reliable D call. Looked up from germline, CDR1 is SNHLY and CDR2 is FYNNEI. CDR3 length: 16 amino acids. Trimming took off 6 bases at V and 0 bases at J, with 12 bases between the two ends. The CDR3 nucleotides are TGTGCCAGCAGGAAAGCACAGAGCTCTGGGGCCAACGTCCTGACTTTC. Translated, it gives CASRKAQSSGANVLTF.

This clonotype was counted a few times. The chain links TRBV7-9 to TRBJ1-5; the match to TRBD1 covers 9 bases. CDR3 size: 15 residues. V shed 7 bases and J 6 bases; nucleotides not matched to a gene: 10. The germline V gene has CDR1 SEHNR and CDR2 FQNEAQ (reference sequence). The CDR3 DNA follows: TGTGCCAGCACCTCGACAGGGGGGGACGGTCAGCCCCAGCATTTT. Its protein product is CASTSTGGDGQPQHF. The full variable domain, with the rest looked up from reference TRBV7-9 and TRBJ1-5, is DTGVSQNPRHKITKRGQNVTFRCDPISEHNRLYWYRQTLGQGPEFLTYFQNEAQLEKSRLLSDRFSAERPKGSFSTLEIQRTEQGDSAMYLCASTSTGGDGQPQHFGDGTRLSIL.

This clonotype was seen at least ten times. The gene calls are TRBV6-6 and TRBJ2-7, with D possibly matching TRBD1 (6 bases). This CDR3 is 15 amino acids long. The V and J ends lost 1 base and 5 bases respectively, with 15 bases between them. Looked up from germline, CDR1 is MNHNY and CDR2 is SVGAGI (reference sequence). DNA for the CDR3: TGTGCCAGCAGTTACTTGACAGGTCTCGGCCACGAGCAGTACTTC. Its translation is CASSYLTGLGHEQYF.